This TCR beta chain was sequenced during a study of vaccination and CD4 T cells after COVID-19. Treatment denoted: approximately 9-day PBMC culture with coronavirus spike peptide pools or control peptides (ViraFEST assay). IL-2 at roughly 9.7 IU/ml and peptide pools at approximately 9.6 ug/ml were added to PBMCs cultured at roughly 2.1 million per well. In germline, CDR1 is DFQATT, CDR2 SNEGSKA (reference sequence). The length of the CDR3 is 14 residues. V was pared by 2 bases and J by 10 bases, with 20 bases between. Cultured CD4+ T-cell DNA underwent Oncomine TCR Beta short-read sequencing. Genomic DNA was isolated from CD4+ T cells that had been cultured. TCRdb ran MiXCR on the PCR reads and lists one entry per CDR3 protein. Among approximately 20,000 distinct CDR3 sequences listed, around three fifths were seen once. Of note for this clonotype: As yet, its antigen is unknown.

The source material was CD4+ T cells from blood, cultured in vitro. This sequence originates from a human donor who had recovered from COVID-19. The rearrangement links TRBV20-1 to TRBJ1-1; no reliable D call. CDR3 coding DNA: TGCAGTGCTAGACCCGGTACTTCCGAGATACGAGCTTTCTTT. It translates to CSARPGTSEIRAFF.